Only a few counts were recorded for the clone carrying this T cell receptor (beta chain). This entry is derived from a study of blood T cells in healthy people across ages. Background on the study: In model experiments, template switching was able to capture about one barcoded beta molecule for every two T cells that were present.

CDR3 size: 15 residues. J gave up 3 bases and V 6 bases, and 9 bases lay outside the gene matches. The germline CDR1 and CDR2 sequences are MNHNS and SASEGT. Next came a second PCR, run for about 7 to 12 cycles, which used a sample-barcoded 5' primer along with a J-beta primer mix. TCRdb called the 5' RACE reads again in MiXCR, with one record for every CDR3 protein. The top ten hold 18% of the sample, which has about 1 million distinct CDR3 sequences, 35% to 55% seen once. Sequenced sample: blood. This chain uses TRBV6-1 with TRBJ2-3; 7 bases map to TRBD1. The TCR was taken from a woman aged 55-70 years in good health. CDR3 protein: CASRKTGLFTDTQYF. The CDR3 coding sequence is TGTGCCAGCAGGAAGACAGGGCTCTTTACAGATACGCAGTATTTT.